The text below deals with one T cell receptor beta chain. Its antigen is not known. Reverse transcription of all isolated RNA meant that expressed TCRB transcripts were sequenced. The repertoire was sequenced with immunoSEQ multiplex PCR; TCRdb's copy has only in-frame clones and lacks some. This table holds approximately 260,000 clones, roughly 21% found once. The sample is drawn from a study of beta chain features in type 1 diabetes. Notes on the study in general: Naive, central memory and Treg TCRB repertoires seemed to resemble each other more closely in patients than they did in healthy donors. Amplification by PCR could prefer shorter templates, with the same effect in patients and controls. In every one of the four CD4+ subsets, TCRB CDR3s were moderately but significantly shorter in Type 1 diabetes patients.

The germline V and J ends were trimmed by 3 bases and 6 bases, with 24 bases remaining between them. CDR3 length: 17 amino acids. Germline V gives CDR1 GTSNPN, CDR2 SVGIG (reference sequence). Researchers reported sorting CD4+ naive, central memory, regulatory and stem cell-like memory cells via CD45RO/CCR7/CD25/CD127/CD95/CD27. Purity exceeded 95% in all sorted populations. J is TRBJ2-1 and V is TRBV30; tentative D call: TRBD1 (6 bases). The sample taken for sequencing was naive CD4+ T cells from blood. The clonotype originates from a woman aged 35 to 49 with type 1 diabetes. For the CDR3, the DNA is TGTGCCTGGAGGGTCACAGGGTGGTCTCCTCCCAGCAATGAGCAGTTCTTC. This encodes CAWRVTGWSPPSNEQFF.